These 30 T cell receptor beta chains were all obtained from the same sample, sequenced in a study of tumor-infiltrating lymphocytes in primary liver carcinoma. cDNA specific to TCR beta was made from 450 to 500 ng of total RNA, with a constant-region primer employed for priming. What produced the TCR beta libraries was three nested multiplex PCR rounds using slightly modified ARM-PCR. PCR rounds one and two used TRBV1-TRBV30 forward primers with a C-beta reverse primer for 10 cycles each. TCRdb ran MiXCR on the multiplex PCR reads and lists one entry per CDR3 protein. The sample has fewer than 150,000 distinct CDR3 sequences, 50% to 70% seen once. DNA and RNA were both co-extracted from around 20-30 mg of bulk tissue that had not been sorted. The sequencing input was liver tumor tissue from sampling region 1. Subset described: tumor region T1, superior pole. The receptors were sampled from a woman aged 55-70 years with primary liver carcinoma and hepatitis B virus infection.

This clonotype was seen more than once but under ten times. The chain couples TRBV28 to TRBJ2-3; D is ambiguous. The CDR3 loop spans 15 amino acids. Deletions cut 3 bases from V and 0 bases from J, with 10 bases between. Germline values: CDR1 MDHEN, CDR2 SYDVKM. As DNA, the CDR3 is TGTGCCAGCAGTTTTACGTCCGGCAGCACAGATACGCAGTATTTT. Its protein product is CASSFTSGSTDTQYF.

This clonotype was counted only a few times. The V and J genes are TRBV7-8 and TRBJ2-7; 10 bases agree with TRBD2. The CDR3 sequence is 15 residues long. J was trimmed by 5 bases and V by 11 bases; bases with no gene match: 15. Germline-derived CDR1 and CDR2 are SGHVS and FQNEAQ. The DNA for the CDR3 is TGTGCCGACAGCTTAGAACTAGCGGGGTACAACGAGCAGTACTTC. Its translation: CADSLELAGYNEQYF.

On this clonotype: The CDR3 does not close with the conserved phenylalanine or tryptophan, likely indicating a read error. The chain carries TRBV11-1 and TRBJ2-2; D gene unclear. The CDR3 length is 14 residues. Germline V lookup: CDR1 SGHAT, CDR2 FQDESV (reference sequence). The CDR3 here is CAGRPSLDIGELFI. DNA for the CDR3: TGTGCCGGCAGACCGAGCCTTGACATCGGGGAGCTGTTTATT.

With regard to this clonotype: With a much larger clone just one base away, this may be a read error. The rearrangement joins TRBV6-5 to TRBJ1-1; D uncertain. V was pared by 1 base and J by 10 bases, with 13 bases between. Looked up from germline, CDR1 is MNHEY and CDR2 is SVGAGI. This CDR3 comprises 13 residues. CDR3 amino acids: CASSYFTRGVAFF. In DNA, the CDR3 is TGTGCCAGCAGTTACTTTACTAGAGGAGTAGCTTTCTTT.

This clonotype was seen repeatedly, ten times or more. This sequence joins TRBV12-3 or TRBV12-4 and TRBJ2-5; 8 bases line up with TRBD1. CDR3 length: 15 residues. V lost 6 bases and J lost 5; bases outside the gene matches: 11. The CDR3 DNA sequence: TGTGCCAGCAGGGGCGACAGGGGTGGGCTCGAGACCCAGTACTTC. Its protein is CASRGDRGGLETQYF.

This clonotype was observed once. The chain joins TRBV6-1 to TRBJ2-7; TRBD2 matches at 10 bases. CDR1 and CDR2 from the germline V gene are MNHNS and SASEGT. The CDR3 length is 13 residues. The CDR3 sequence is CASGGDRPYEQYF. CDR3 DNA sequence: TGTGCGAGCGGGGGGGACAGACCCTACGAGCAGTACTTC.

In the case of this clonotype: Possible read error: a much larger clone is one base away. This chain uses TRBV6-5 with TRBJ2-3; 10 nucleotides agree with TRBD2. Germline V gene sequence: CDR1 MNHEY, CDR2 SVGAGI. This CDR3 comprises 15 residues. V dropped 0 bases and J dropped 7; count of bases not matched to a gene: 4. The chain's CDR3 is CASSYSGTSVNTQYF. CDR3 DNA: TGTGCCAGCAGTTACTCGGGGACTAGCGTGAATACGCAGTATTTT.

As to this clonotype: This could be a read error, since a much larger clone is one nucleotide away. The chain carries TRBV14 and TRBJ2-7, with 12 bases lining up with TRBD2. The CDR3 loop spans 15 amino acids. The germline V gene encodes CDR1 SGHDN and CDR2 FVKESK. The CDR3 sequence: CARSRTSGILYEQYF. In nucleotides, the CDR3 is TGTGCCAGAAGCCGGACTAGCGGGATCCTTTACGAGCAGTACTTC.

In regard to this clonotype: A read error may account for a junction end that differs from germline. The chain carries TRBV11-3 and TRBJ2-7, with 12 bases that match TRBD1. The CDR3 consists of 15 residues. Germline values: CDR1 SGHNT, CDR2 YENEEA. The CDR3 loop is CTSSPGTGGTYEQYF. The CDR3 nucleotides are TGTACCAGCAGCCCCGGGACAGGGGGCACCTACGAGCAGTATTTC. The complete variable domain, with remaining parts taken from reference TRBV11-3 and TRBJ2-7, reads EAGVVQSPRYKIIEKKQPVAFWCNPISGHNTLYWYLQNLGQGPELLIRYENEEAVDDSQLPKDRFSAERLKGVDSTLKIQPAELGDSAVYLCTSSPGTGGTYEQYFGPGTRLTVT.

The V call is TRBV11-1, the J call TRBJ2-3; D uncertain. The closer fit of TRBJ1-5 to the DNA end suggests the J call may be wrong. Germline V gene sequence: CDR1 SGHAT, CDR2 FQDESV (reference sequence). The CDR3 contains 14 residues. The CDR3 protein is CASSLDRITDTQHF. The CDR3, as DNA: TGTGCCAGCAGCTTAGACAGAATCACAGATACGCAGCATTTT.

With regard to this clonotype: The junction differs from germline at one of its ends, possibly a read error. V usage is TRBV11-2 and J usage is TRBJ2-1; 7 bases are a match to TRBD2. The CDR3 is 15 residues long. The germline CDR1 and CDR2 sequences are SGHAT and FQNNGV. As DNA, the CDR3 is TGTGCCAGGAGCTTACACCCTAGCGGCTACAATGAGCACTCCTTC. It translates to CARSLHPSGYNEHSF. The full variable domain, completed using reference TRBV11-2 and TRBJ2-1, is EAGVAQSPRYKIIEKRQSVAFWCNPISGHATLYWYQQILGQGPKLLIQFQNNGVVDDSQLPKDRFSAERLKGVDSTLKIQPAKLEDSAVYLCARSLHPSGYNEHSFGPGTRLTVL.

About this clonotype itself: The conserved final phenylalanine or tryptophan is absent from the CDR3, which likely points to a read error. This chain uses TRBV6-5 with TRBJ1-6, with D maybe TRBD1 (6 bases). Trimming removed 0 bases from V and 10 bases from J, with 13 bases in between. Germline-derived CDR1 and CDR2 are MNHEY and SVGAGI. This CDR3 region has 15 residues. The CDR3 reads CASSYSGRGGSPLHL. The DNA for the CDR3 is TGTGCCAGCAGTTACTCAGGCAGGGGTGGATCACCCCTCCACCTT.

CDR3 region: CATASGTGTYEQYF. The CDR3, as DNA: TGTGCCACGGCGTCCGGGACAGGGACCTACGAGCAGTACTTC. V usage is TRBV19 and J usage is TRBJ2-7, with 9 bases aligning to TRBD1. V dropped 10 bases and J dropped 2; count of bases not matched to a gene: 9. Germline V gene lookup returns CDR1 LNHDA and CDR2 SQIVND (reference sequence). CDR3 length: 14 residues.

For this clonotype: A much larger clone is a single base away; this may be a read error. V gene TRBV5-1 combines with J gene TRBJ2-1; no clear D gene. This CDR3 is built from 11 residues. The germline CDR1 and CDR2 sequences are SGHRS and YFSETQ. V was shortened by 1 base and J by 8 bases, with 4 bases between the two germline ends. In nucleotides, the CDR3 is TGCGCCAGCAGCTTGTACGATGAGCAGTTCTTC. Translation: CASSLYDEQFF.

Details on this clonotype: The junction departs from the called germline gene at one end, perhaps through a read error. The J gene is TRBJ2-1, the V gene TRBV5-1; 9 bases align to TRBD1. The CDR3 loop spans 15 amino acids. Germline CDR1 is SGHRS and CDR2 is YFSETQ. In DNA form, the CDR3 reads TGCGCCAGCAGCTTGGGACAGGGGGATAGGAATGGGCAGTTCTTC. Its translation: CASSLGQGDRNGQFF.

This rearrangement joins TRBV16 to TRBJ2-5; D gene ambiguous. Trimming removed 0 bases from V and 1 base from J, with 6 bases in between. The CDR3 spans 14 residues. CDR1 and CDR2 from the germline V gene are KGHSY and FQNENV. CDR3 sequence reads: CASSQSQPQETQYF. The CDR3 DNA reads TGTGCCAGCAGCCAATCCCAGCCCCAAGAGACCCAGTACTTC.

This clonotype was picked up many times. V usage is TRBV6-5 and J usage is TRBJ1-3; D not certain. Germline CDR1 reads MNHEY; CDR2 reads SVGAGI. V gave up 3 bases and J gave up 0 bases, with 12 bases separating them. The CDR3 consists of 16 residues. The CDR3 here is CASSYRVGGSGNTIYF. CDR3 DNA: TGTGCCAGCAGTTATAGGGTTGGAGGCTCTGGAAACACCATATATTTT.

Note on this clonotype: The CDR3 ends on some other residue instead of the conserved phenylalanine or tryptophan, so this is likely a read error. This chain connects TRBV11-1 to TRBJ2-5; the D is unclear. Germline V CDR1 and CDR2: SGHAT, FQDESV (reference sequence). Trimming took 6 bases from V and 0 from J, leaving 8 bases between them. The CDR3 has 13 residues. The CDR3 region is CASSLQYQETQYL. Here the CDR3 DNA reads TGTGCCAGCAGTTTACAGTACCAAGAGACCCAGTACTTA.

For this clonotype: Relative to the germline gene, one junction end is altered; a read error may explain this. The chain has TRBV6-1 and TRBJ1-5; 7 nucleotides line up with TRBD1. CDR1 and CDR2 (germline): MNHNS, SASEGT. The CDR3 is 14 amino acids. The CDR3 reads CASSGTGDNQPQHF. CDR3 sequence (DNA): TGTGCCAGCAGCGGAACAGGGGACAATCAACCCCAGCATTTT.

On this clonotype itself: A read error is possible here, since a much larger clone lies one base away. The genes are TRBV12-3 or TRBV12-4 and TRBJ1-5; D is ambiguous. This CDR3 comprises 16 residues. Deletions cut 5 bases from V and 6 bases from J, with 20 bases between. The CDR3 bases are TGTGCCAGCAGTCAACAAATGGCAAGCTTAAGTCAGCCCCAGCATTTT. This codes for CASSQQMASLSQPQHF.

V gene TRBV11-3 combines with J gene TRBJ2-1, with TRBD1 matching 10 bases. V trimming: 5 bases; J trimming: 13 bases; junction bases outside the gene matches: 11. This CDR3 is built from 14 residues. Germline-derived CDR1 and CDR2 are SGHNT and YENEEA. The CDR3 is CASSKFGTGESQFF. DNA for the CDR3: TGTGCCAGCAGCAAGTTTGGGACAGGGGAAAGTCAGTTCTTC.

In the case of this clonotype: Just one base apart from a much larger clone, this may be a read error. The rearrangement joins TRBV4-2 to TRBJ2-7, with D perhaps matching TRBD2 (6 bases). Trimming shortened V by 1 base and J by 0 bases, and 13 bases separated the two germline ends. The CDR3 is 16 amino acids. Germline V gives CDR1 LGHNA, CDR2 YNFKEQ. Here the CDR3 reads CASSQVQGLNSYEQYF. In DNA form, the CDR3 reads TGTGCCAGCAGCCAAGTCCAGGGACTCAACTCCTACGAGCAGTACTTC.

In regard to this clonotype: The junction shows a germline mismatch at one end, possibly a read error. The V call is TRBV7-9, the J call TRBJ2-1, with a tentative D call TRBD1 (5 bases). The germline V gene has CDR1 SEHNR and CDR2 FQNEAQ (reference sequence). There are 13 residues in the CDR3. The CDR3 DNA reads TGTGCCAGCAGCCCGACAGAGAAGGTTGAGCAGTTATTC. The encoded protein is CASSPTEKVEQLF. The whole variable domain, filled in from reference TRBV7-9 and TRBJ2-1, reads DTGVSQNPRHKITKRGQNVTFRCDPISEHNRLYWYRQTLGQGPEFLTYFQNEAQLEKSRLLSDRFSAERPKGSFSTLEIQRTEQGDSAMYLCASSPTEKVEQLFGPGTRLTVL.

The sample holds one count of this clonotype. The CDR3 does not close with the conserved phenylalanine or tryptophan, likely indicating a read error. The chain couples TRBV29-1 to TRBJ2-2, with 7 positions matching TRBD1. The CDR3 consists of 13 residues. J gave up 1 base and V 7 bases, and 3 bases lay outside the gene matches. Germline loops: CDR1 SQVTM, CDR2 ANQGSEA. This CDR3 is CSARTGNTGELFL. The CDR3 bases are TGCAGCGCACGGACAGGGAACACCGGGGAGCTGTTTCTT.

Concerning this clonotype: The junction does not match germline at one end; this may be a read error. The chain joins TRBV4-1 to TRBJ2-6, with 11 bases identical to TRBD1. CDR1 is MGHRA, CDR2 YSYEKL, per germline. The CDR3 is made up of 19 amino acids. The CDR3 nucleotides are TGCGTCAGCAGCCAAGATCCTGGACAGGGGGCGCGCGGGGCCAACGTCCTGACTTTC. Translation: CVSSQDPGQGARGANVLTF.

Regarding this clonotype: This clone may be a read error of a much larger clone one base away. For the CDR3, the DNA is TGTGCCATCAGCCCCGACTCTAGCACGAGGAACGAGCAGTACTTC. Amino acids: CAISPDSSTRNEQYF. V and J are TRBV10-3 and TRBJ2-7; a weak D match, TRBD2 (5 bases). Germline V gene lookup returns CDR1 ENHRY and CDR2 SYGVKD. V lost 6 bases and J lost 5, with 20 bases in between. This CDR3 spans 15 amino acids.

As concerns this clonotype: A clone one base away is much larger, so this may be a read error. The gene calls are TRBV4-1 and TRBJ2-1; tentatively, D is TRBD1 (6 bases). This CDR3 is 12 amino acids long. Germline CDR1 is MGHRA and CDR2 is YSYEKL. This chain's CDR3 is CASSHVQGLAYF. CDR3 nucleotide sequence: TGCGCCAGCAGCCATGTTCAGGGGTTGGCGTACTTC.

This clonotype was seen a few times. V is TRBV5-1 and J is TRBJ2-1, with D possibly being TRBD2 (5 bases). The CDR3 is 15 residues long. V lost 6 bases to trimming and J lost 4 bases, with 17 bases between them. Germline V gene lookup returns CDR1 SGHRS and CDR2 YFSETQ. CDR3 loop: CASTTRASRYNEQFF. CDR3 DNA sequence: TGCGCCAGCACCACCCGGGCTAGCCGATACAATGAGCAGTTCTTC.

The V call is TRBV28, the J call TRBJ2-5; possible D gene TRBD1, 6 bases. This CDR3 has 13 residues. The V gene lost 6 bases and the J gene lost 3 bases, with 11 bases spanning the gap. Germline loops: CDR1 MDHEN, CDR2 SYDVKM. The CDR3 here is CASSRTEKETQYF. Here the CDR3 DNA reads TGTGCCAGCAGCAGGACAGAAAAAGAGACCCAGTACTTC.

This clonotype turned up a few times. This chain uses TRBV7-9 with TRBJ2-5, with 7 bases identical to TRBD1. Looked up from germline, CDR1 is SEHNR and CDR2 is FQNEAQ (reference sequence). The J segment lost 5 bases and the V segment lost 5 bases, leaving 5 bases of the junction unmatched. The CDR3 loop spans 13 amino acids. DNA for the CDR3: TGTGCCAGCAGCATACAGGGGTGGGAGACCCAGTACTTC. It encodes CASSIQGWETQYF.